Here is one TCR beta chain with its context. The sample originates from a study of blood T cell repertoires in COVID-19. Here immunoSEQ multiplex PCR was the method, and the copy in TCRdb shows in-frame clones only, minus some. The sample lists around 230,000 clones, around 88% seen once, with approximately 7.4% in the top ten. Germline V lookup: CDR1 SGDLS, CDR2 YYNGEE. Trimming took 0 bases from V and 7 from J, leaving 11 bases between them. This CDR3 has 14 amino acids. V is TRBV9 and J is TRBJ1-5; D not certain. This receptor was identified in a woman aged 50 to 65 with acute or convalescent COVID-19. The sequenced sample was peripheral blood. CDR3 sequence: CASSVGAEPQPQHF. CDR3 coding DNA: TGTGCCAGCAGCGTAGGGGCAGAACCACAGCCCCAGCATTTT.